Each of the 30 T cell receptor beta chains below was sequenced from the same sample in a study of shared clonotypes between healthy human individuals. Here immunoSEQ multiplex PCR was the method, and the copy in TCRdb shows in-frame clones only, minus some. The sample has around 700,000 clones, about 74% seen once. Sequences were obtained from memory CD4+ T cells sorted from blood. Subset given: CD45RA-negative fraction. These receptors all stem from a woman aged 25 to 45 in good health.

The chain employs TRBV29-1 and TRBJ1-2, with 8 nucleotides matching TRBD1. CDR3 length equals 15 residues. Trimming cost V 7 bases and J 0 bases; bases outside gene matches: 10. Looked up from germline, CDR1 is SQVTM and CDR2 is ANQGSEA. The CDR3 sequence is CSAGSVQGANYGYTF. For the CDR3, the DNA is TGCAGCGCCGGATCCGTACAGGGGGCTAACTATGGCTACACCTTC. Supplemented by reference TRBV29-1 and TRBJ1-2, the full variable domain reads SAVISQKPSRDICQRGTSLTIQCQVDSQVTMMFWYRQQPGQSLTLIATANQGSEATYESGFVIDKFPISRPNLTFSTLTVSNMSPEDSSIYLCSAGSVQGANYGYTFGSGTRLTVV.

The CDR3 DNA is TGTGCCATCAGTGGGCTAGCGGGTCTTACCGGGGAGCTGTTTTTT. It encodes CAISGLAGLTGELFF. The chain has TRBV10-3 and TRBJ2-2; 8 bases fit TRBD2. The length of the CDR3 is 15 residues. Germline CDR1 is ENHRY and CDR2 is SYGVKD. V lost 4 bases and J lost 5; bases outside the gene matches: 6.

This chain connects TRBV18 to TRBJ2-7; D is unresolved. CDR3 length: 13 amino acids. V lost 1 base to trimming and J lost 3 bases, with 7 bases between them. Germline V gene lookup returns CDR1 KGHSH and CDR2 LQKENI. This chain's CDR3 is CASSPLSGYEQYF. CDR3 nucleotides: TGTGCCAGCTCACCACTCTCGGGCTACGAGCAGTACTTC.

The V and J genes are TRBV6-6 and TRBJ2-7; TRBD1 matches 9 bases. The germline gives CDR1 MNHNY, CDR2 SVGAGI (reference sequence). V was clipped by 6 bases and J by 7 bases; unmatched bases: 7. There are 13 residues in the CDR3. The CDR3 bases are TGTGCCAGCAGCCTACAGGGGGCTTGGGAGCAGTACTTC. It encodes CASSLQGAWEQYF.

The CDR3 nucleotides are TGCGCCAGCAGCTTAGACAGGGTGGAAGATACGCAGTATTTT. Residues: CASSLDRVEDTQYF. The rearrangement joins TRBV5-1 to TRBJ2-3; 7 nucleotides align to TRBD1. There are 14 residues in the CDR3. Per germline, CDR1 SGHRS and CDR2 YFSETQ. Trimming removed 2 bases from V and 5 bases from J; junction bases left unmatched: 5. The full variable domain, its missing parts supplied by reference TRBV5-1 and TRBJ2-3, is KAGVTQTPRYLIKTRGQQVTLSCSPISGHRSVSWYQQTPGQGLQFLFEYFSETQRNKGNFPGRFSGRQFSNSRSEMNVSTLELGDSALYLCASSLDRVEDTQYFGPGTRLTVL.

This sequence joins TRBV7-6 and TRBJ2-1; a possible D gene is TRBD2 (7 bases). CDR1 is SGHVS, CDR2 FNYEAQ, per germline. V gave up 5 bases and J gave up 15 bases, with 17 bases separating them. CDR3 length: 12 amino acids. For the CDR3, the DNA is TGTGCCAGCAGCGAGGGGGAGGGGCGATTGTTCTTC. Protein sequence: CASSEGEGRLFF.

The table lists this clone with a count of one. This chain joins TRBV5-4 and TRBJ2-7; D assignment may be TRBD1 or TRBD2 (5 bases each). The CDR3 is 14 amino acids. Trimming took 4 bases from V and 5 from J, leaving 16 bases between them. The germline gives CDR1 SGHNT, CDR2 YYREEE (reference sequence). This CDR3 is CASSQAWGSDEQYF. The CDR3 DNA reads TGTGCCAGCAGCCAGGCTTGGGGGTCGGACGAGCAGTACTTC.

The J gene is TRBJ2-3, the V gene TRBV2; D not resolved. The V end lost 6 bases, the J end lost 4 bases, and 8 bases lay between the germline ends. This CDR3 region has 12 residues. Germline loops: CDR1 SNHLY, CDR2 FYNNEI. The CDR3 nucleotides are TGTGCCAGCAGCCAGACGGCAGATACGCAGTATTTT. This gives the protein CASSQTADTQYF.

The rearrangement uses TRBV18 and TRBJ2-2; unclear D gene. The V end lost 4 bases, the J end lost 1 base, and 7 bases lay between the germline ends. The germline V gene has CDR1 KGHSH and CDR2 LQKENI. The CDR3 has 14 residues. CDR3: CASSLGWNTGELFF. DNA for the CDR3: TGTGCCAGCTCACTAGGGTGGAACACCGGGGAGCTGTTTTTT.

The chain couples TRBV27 to TRBJ1-5; 7 bases are shared with TRBD1. Germline V lookup: CDR1 MNHEY, CDR2 SMNVEV (reference sequence). The length of the CDR3 is 15 residues. Trimming took 6 bases from V and 4 from J; bases not matched to a gene: 9. The DNA of the CDR3 is TGTGCCAGCAGGGACCAGGGACAGCTAAATCAGCCCCAGCATTTT. Translating it yields CASRDQGQLNQPQHF.

This chain links TRBV2 with TRBJ2-1; possible D gene TRBD2, 6 bases. Germline lookup yields CDR1 SNHLY and CDR2 FYNNEI. This CDR3 is built from 14 residues. The ends were cut back, 7 bases at V and 7 bases at J, with 17 bases in the middle. DNA of the CDR3: TGTGCCAGCACCGATGGCGGGACTGGGAATGAGCAGTTCTTC. As protein: CASTDGGTGNEQFF. Based on the CDR3 plus reference TRBV2 and TRBJ2-1, the full variable domain is EPEVTQTPSHQVTQMGQEVILRCVPISNHLYFYWYRQILGQKVEFLVSFYNNEISEKSEIFDDQFSVERPDGSNFTLKIRSTKLEDSAMYFCASTDGGTGNEQFFGPGTRLTVL.

V gene TRBV10-1 combines with J gene TRBJ2-3; perhaps TRBD2 as D (6 bases). In germline, CDR1 is WNHNN, CDR2 SYGVQD (reference sequence). The CDR3 is made up of 14 amino acids. Trimming removed 0 bases from V and 6 bases from J, with 10 bases in between. Written as DNA, the CDR3 is TGCGCCAGCAGTGAGTCGACGGGAGAGGATACGCAGTATTTT. Protein: CASSESTGEDTQYF.

The chain carries TRBV28 and TRBJ1-2; TRBD1 might be the D (6 bases). CDR1 is MDHEN, CDR2 SYDVKM, per germline. The CDR3 has 15 amino acids. V lost 5 bases to trimming and J lost 8 bases, with 21 bases between them. The CDR3, as DNA: TGTGCCAGCAGTACCCCCTCCTTACAGGGTTCCGGCTACACCTTC. Amino acids: CASSTPSLQGSGYTF.

This chain uses TRBV25-1 with TRBJ2-7, with D perhaps matching TRBD2 (6 bases). CDR3 length: 14 amino acids. Trimming took 7 bases from V and 1 from J, leaving 14 bases between them. CDR1 is MGHDK and CDR2 is SYGVNS in the germline V gene. The CDR3: CASTNRDSSYEQYF. The CDR3, as DNA: TGTGCCAGCACCAACCGGGACTCATCCTACGAGCAGTACTTC.

J is TRBJ2-5 and V is TRBV28, with D unclear. This CDR3 has 12 amino acids. CDR1 and CDR2 from the germline V gene are MDHEN and SYDVKM. V dropped 3 bases and J dropped 6 bases, with 8 bases sitting between them. For the CDR3, the DNA is TGTGCCAGCAGTTTCCCCGCACAGACCCAGTACTTC. Residues: CASSFPAQTQYF.

This clone was observed at least ten times. V usage is TRBV7-9 and J usage is TRBJ2-7, with D unclear. V lost 1 base, J lost 0 bases, and 7 bases lay in between. This CDR3 is 14 amino acids long. Germline V gene lookup returns CDR1 SEHNR and CDR2 FQNEAQ (reference sequence). CDR3 DNA sequence: TGTGCCAGCAGCTTAGGACCGAGCTCCTACGAGCAGTACTTC. It yields the protein CASSLGPSSYEQYF.

The chain joins TRBV5-8 to TRBJ2-2, with D perhaps TRBD2 (6 bases). In germline, CDR1 is SGHTS, CDR2 YDEGEE. This CDR3 comprises 15 residues. Trimming pared 1 base from V and 3 bases from J, leaving 10 bases between. For the CDR3, the DNA is TGTGCCAGCAGCTTGTGGCTAGCGTACACCGGGGAGCTGTTTTTT. It is translated as CASSLWLAYTGELFF.

The J gene is TRBJ1-2, the V gene TRBV19; perhaps TRBD1 as D (6 bases). Between the trimmed V and J ends, which lost 5 bases and 5 bases, there was a span of 15 bases. Germline V gene data show CDR1 as LNHDA and CDR2 as SQIVND (reference sequence). The CDR3 sequence is 14 residues long. The chain's CDR3 is CASSAADRLYGYTF. The CDR3 bases are TGTGCCAGTAGTGCAGCGGACAGACTTTATGGCTACACCTTC.

In its sample, this clone was seen a few times. This chain joins TRBV6-1 and TRBJ1-4; D might be TRBD1 (6 bases). Germline CDR1 is MNHNS and CDR2 is SASEGT. This CDR3 has 15 amino acids. Trimming cost V 6 bases and J 7 bases, with 18 bases left between them. CDR3 sequence: CASRGSGAAFEKLFF. The CDR3 DNA follows: TGTGCCAGCAGAGGTTCGGGGGCCGCGTTTGAAAAACTGTTTTTT.

In this sample, this clone turned up once. The chain couples TRBV18 to TRBJ2-7; tentatively, D is TRBD1 (6 bases). CDR1 is KGHSH and CDR2 is LQKENI in the germline V gene. This CDR3 region has 17 residues. With 3 bases removed from V and 3 bases from J, the gap between germline ends came to 21 bases. The CDR3 is CASSPLGRGTSRYEQYF. The CDR3 region has the DNA TGTGCCAGCTCACCCTTGGGGCGAGGGACATCGCGCTACGAGCAGTACTTC.

This clone was picked up a small number of times. This chain connects TRBV10-3 to TRBJ1-1; D unclear. Trimming removed 4 bases from V and 2 bases from J, with 5 bases in between. From germline, CDR1 is ENHRY and CDR2 SYGVKD. This CDR3 is built from 12 residues. CDR3 DNA: TGTGCCATCAGTGCGCTAAACACTGAAGCTTTCTTT. Residues: CAISALNTEAFF.

The genes are TRBV7-9 and TRBJ2-6; 13 bases are shared with TRBD2. CDR3 length: 18 residues. Looked up from germline, CDR1 is SEHNR and CDR2 is FQNEAQ (reference sequence). J lost 0 bases, V lost 4 bases, and 3 bases had no gene match. CDR3 protein: CASSSGLAGLSGANVLTF. DNA for the CDR3: TGTGCCAGCAGCTCGGGACTAGCGGGACTCTCTGGGGCCAACGTCCTGACTTTC.

The gene calls are TRBV5-1 and TRBJ1-3; 7 nucleotides agree with TRBD1. Trimming took 0 bases from V and 3 from J; bases not matched to a gene: 3. CDR1 and CDR2 (germline): SGHRS, YFSETQ. The CDR3 has 15 residues. This chain's CDR3 is CASSLDRGHGNTIYF. CDR3 nucleotide sequence: TGCGCCAGCAGCTTGGACAGGGGCCATGGAAACACCATATATTTT.

The CDR3 here is CASSPTGQDQPQHF. CDR3 bases: TGTGCCAGCTCACCGACAGGGCAGGATCAGCCCCAGCATTTT. This chain uses TRBV18 with TRBJ1-5; TRBD1 matches 7 bases. Germline CDR1 reads KGHSH; CDR2 reads LQKENI. The V segment lost 3 bases and the J segment 5 bases; nucleotides outside the gene matches: 4. This CDR3 has 14 amino acids.

The chain employs TRBV28 and TRBJ1-5; possibly TRBD1 for D (5 bases). The V end lost 5 bases, the J end lost 3 bases, and 11 bases lay between the germline ends. The CDR3 totals 14 residues. The germline CDR1 and CDR2 sequences are MDHEN and SYDVKM. The CDR3 region is CASSEETDNQPQHF. The CDR3 DNA reads as TGTGCCAGCAGTGAAGAGACAGACAATCAGCCCCAGCATTTT.

The V and J genes are TRBV13 and TRBJ2-2, with D perhaps TRBD2 (6 bases). Trimming removed 8 bases at V and 3 bases at J, with 10 bases between. This CDR3 is built from 13 residues. The germline V gene has CDR1 PRHDT and CDR2 FYEKMQ (reference sequence). The CDR3 DNA sequence: TGTGCCAGCGCGGAGCGGGACACCGGGGAGCTGTTTTTT. As protein: CASAERDTGELFF.

The chain combines TRBV5-1 with TRBJ2-1; 11 bases are a match to TRBD2. The V and J ends lost 7 bases and 6 bases, in that order; junction bases with no gene match: 6. Germline V gives CDR1 SGHRS, CDR2 YFSETQ. The CDR3 length is 14 residues. As DNA, the CDR3 is TGCGCCAGCTGTCCCGGGACTAGCGGCAATGAGCAGTTCTTC. Protein product: CASCPGTSGNEQFF. Full variable domain (missing parts from reference TRBV5-1 and TRBJ2-1): KAGVTQTPRYLIKTRGQQVTLSCSPISGHRSVSWYQQTPGQGLQFLFEYFSETQRNKGNFPGRFSGRQFSNSRSEMNVSTLELGDSALYLCASCPGTSGNEQFFGPGTRLTVL.

The chain employs TRBV9 and TRBJ1-3; D is undetermined. This CDR3 comprises 15 residues. V lost 1 base to trimming and J lost 3 bases, with 11 bases between them. Germline values: CDR1 SGDLS, CDR2 YYNGEE. CDR3 sequence reads: CASSVNPADGNTIYF. In DNA, the CDR3 is TGTGCCAGCAGCGTAAACCCCGCCGATGGAAACACCATATATTTT.

J is TRBJ2-3 and V is TRBV29-1; possibly TRBD2 for D (5 bases). The CDR3 extends over 15 amino acids. Germline V gene lookup returns CDR1 SQVTM and CDR2 ANQGSEA. Trimming pared 2 bases from V and 4 bases from J, leaving 16 bases between. This CDR3 reads CSVEKDWGAADTQYF. The CDR3 coding sequence is TGCAGCGTTGAAAAGGACTGGGGAGCGGCAGATACGCAGTATTTT.

The rearrangement joins TRBV6-1 to TRBJ2-7, with a weak D call TRBD2 (6 bases). The CDR3 is made up of 15 amino acids. V shed 6 bases and J shed 2 bases, with 17 bases lying between them. The germline gives CDR1 MNHNS, CDR2 SASEGT. This chain's CDR3 is CASSLQKGGTYEQYF. The CDR3 DNA reads as TGTGCCAGCAGCTTACAGAAAGGAGGGACCTACGAGCAGTACTTC.